The clone carrying this T cell receptor (beta chain) was counted between two and nine times. In the original analysis: Scientists estimated how many nucleated cells there were by amplifying reference gene primers. Generated by immunoSEQ multiplex PCR, the TCRdb table keeps only in-frame clones and is missing some. V, J and clone size derive from that table, while D and trimming were established from the DNA sequence. The table lists roughly 85,000 clones, roughly 85% of them singletons. The germline V gene encodes CDR1 LGHNA and CDR2 YSLEER. The V end lost 0 bases, the J end lost 0 bases, and 7 bases lay between the germline ends. The CDR3 is 15 amino acids. This sample was taken from a study of blood T cell repertoires in COVID-19. For the study at large: Researchers got acute and convalescent COVID-19 samples from the United States, Italy and Spain.

Source material: peripheral blood. This receptor was identified in a man aged 50 to 59 with active or convalescent COVID-19. The V call is TRBV4-3, the J call TRBJ2-3; no firm D call. CDR3 in DNA: TGCGCCAGCAGCCAAGACACGACAAGCACAGATACGCAGTATTTT. This encodes CASSQDTTSTDTQYF.